Each of the 10 T cell receptor beta chains below was sequenced from the same sample in a study of shared clonotypes between healthy human individuals. Libraries were prepared by immunoSEQ multiplex PCR; TCRdb keeps only in-frame clonotypes and omits some of them. The sample has about 660,000 clones, less than 85% seen once. Sequencing was performed on memory CD4+ T cells sorted from blood. Specified subset: CD45RA-negative fraction. The receptors come from a woman between 25 and 40 years old in good health.

The chain joins TRBV6-1 to TRBJ1-5, with 8 bases matching TRBD1. Germline V gives CDR1 MNHNS, CDR2 SASEGT. There are 17 residues in the CDR3. V shed 2 bases, J shed 7 bases, and the junction held 13 bases outside the gene matches. This chain's CDR3 is CASSERLRQGIGQPQHF. The CDR3 region has the DNA TGTGCCAGCAGTGAAAGGCTGAGACAGGGGATCGGACAGCCCCAGCATTTT.

V is TRBV29-1 and J is TRBJ1-5; the D gene is possibly TRBD1 (5 bases). CDR1 and CDR2 from the germline V gene are SQVTM and ANQGSEA. The CDR3 consists of 13 residues. Trimming pared 6 bases from V and 3 bases from J, leaving 12 bases between. Written as DNA, the CDR3 is TGCAGCGTGAAAACAGGTTCCAATCAGCCCCAGCATTTT. Amino acid sequence: CSVKTGSNQPQHF.

The V call is TRBV19, the J call TRBJ1-4, with D unresolved. Germline V gives CDR1 LNHDA, CDR2 SQIVND (reference sequence). This CDR3 region has 13 residues. Trimming stripped 6 bases from V and 4 bases from J, with 9 bases between. The CDR3 here is CASRPRSNEKLFF. As DNA, the CDR3 is TGTGCCAGTAGACCGAGGAGTAATGAAAAACTGTTTTTT.

The V call is TRBV28, the J call TRBJ2-7; TRBD2 might be the D (7 bases). Trimming stripped 6 bases from V and 4 bases from J, with 22 bases between. The CDR3 length is 16 residues. CDR1 MDHEN and CDR2 SYDVKM come from the germline V gene. CDR3 protein: CASRISREGGLYEQYF. The CDR3 region has the DNA TGTGCCAGCAGAATTAGTAGGGAGGGGGGATTGTACGAGCAGTACTTC.

V is TRBV28 and J is TRBJ2-2; 9 bases fit TRBD1. The CDR3 is 16 amino acids. Per the germline V gene, CDR1 is MDHEN and CDR2 is SYDVKM. V lost 3 bases to trimming and J lost 5 bases; unmatched junction nucleotides: 7. The DNA of the CDR3 is TGTGCCAGCAGTTTGTCGGGACAGGGTAAAACCGGGGAGCTGTTTTTT. Translated, it gives CASSLSGQGKTGELFF.

This chain connects TRBV7-3 to TRBJ2-3; D gene uncertain. Per the germline V gene, CDR1 is SGHTA and CDR2 is FQGTGA. The CDR3 has 17 residues. Between the trimmed V and J ends, which lost 1 base and 2 bases, there was a span of 16 bases. The CDR3 DNA reads as TGTGCCAGCAGCTTAAGTCCGGAGAACCGTATCACAGATACGCAGTATTTT. The encoded protein is CASSLSPENRITDTQYF.

The rearrangement links TRBV5-1 to TRBJ2-2; 7 bases match TRBD2. Germline trimming cut 3 bases from V and 11 bases from J; bases unmatched to any gene: 10. This CDR3 has 14 amino acids. In germline, CDR1 is SGHRS, CDR2 YFSETQ. This CDR3 is CASSWGSGLPELFF. CDR3 sequence (DNA): TGCGCCAGCAGCTGGGGCTCGGGACTACCCGAGCTGTTTTTT.

With regard to this clone: Other nucleotide sequences in the sample specify the same CDR3. The chain combines TRBV30 with TRBJ2-1, with D unresolved. V was cut by 0 bases and J by 0 bases, with 6 bases left in between. The CDR3 totals 14 residues. Germline loops: CDR1 GTSNPN, CDR2 SVGIG (reference sequence). CDR3 in amino acids: CAWSVGGSYNEQFF. In nucleotides, the CDR3 is TGTGCCTGGAGTGTGGGTGGCTCCTACAATGAGCAGTTCTTC.

The count of this clone is one. The chain joins TRBV5-1 to TRBJ2-2, with a tentative D call TRBD1 (6 bases). CDR1 SGHRS and CDR2 YFSETQ come from the germline V gene. The CDR3 length is 15 residues. Trimming pared 3 bases from V and 5 bases from J, leaving 14 bases between. The chain's CDR3 is CASSSRGYRTGELFF. In DNA, the CDR3 is TGCGCCAGCAGCTCAAGGGGGTACCGGACCGGGGAGCTGTTTTTT.

This clone was counted a few times. The rearrangement links TRBV23-1 to TRBJ2-1; TRBD1 matches at 8 bases. TRBV23-1 is given ORF status, its function remaining uncertain. J lost 4 bases, V lost 9 bases, and 5 bases had no gene match. The CDR3 has 13 residues. CDR3 residues: CARRTGLYNEQFF. In nucleotides, the CDR3 is TGCGCCAGAAGGACAGGGTTATACAATGAGCAGTTCTTC.